This TCR beta chain appears in the sequencing data of a study of regulatory T cells in long-lasting Graves disease. The authors built TCR beta libraries using iRepertoire HTBI primers and Arm-PCR of CDR3 regions. Original data processing: The study identified 50 to 70 TRBV and about 13 TRBJ segments across samples. TCRdb ran MiXCR on the multiplex PCR reads and lists one entry per CDR3 protein. Clone size and V and J calls follow TCRdb, not the original study. In the table there are hundreds of thousands of distinct CDR3 sequences, 20% to 25% of which are singletons. As for time point: persistent/refractory GD, antithyroid drugs over 5 years with positive TRAb. Generation of the TCR library employed RNA extracted from PBMCs. American Thyroid Association guidelines served as the basis for diagnosing Graves' disease. Trimming cost V 5 bases and J 5 bases; bases outside gene matches: 5. The CDR3 is 14 residues long. The germline gives CDR1 SGHTA, CDR2 FQGNSA.

Study results and caveats: A greater number of public clonotypes (2,741) was shared by persistent patients than by new patients (over 900).

This clonotype showed up many times. What it recognizes is unknown. Sequenced here: peripheral blood mononuclear cells (PBMCs), sampled when the disease was refractory, from a patient treated with antithyroid drugs. The rearrangement links TRBV7-2 to TRBJ2-5; 10 bases map to TRBD2. This sequence originates from a female donor with Graves disease. The CDR3 reads CASSPLAGVETQYF. The CDR3 bases are TGTGCCAGCAGCCCTCTAGCGGGAGTTGAGACCCAGTACTTC.